This T cell receptor beta chain was identified in a study of T cells expressing NK-cell markers. As for this clonotype: Its antigen is still unknown.

Points from the study as a whole: It was still unclear whether expanded NKG2C+ T cell clones were HCMV specific.

The CDR3 loop spans 16 amino acids. Germline V gene lookup returns CDR1 MNHNS and CDR2 SASEGT. TCRdb reprocessed the 5' RACE reads, with one entry per CDR3 protein and no DNA. Seen in this sample are hundreds of thousands of distinct CDR3 sequences; the ten most common clones hold 6% to 9.5%. The gene calls are TRBV6-1 and TRBJ2-1; as DNA is missing, the TRBD1 call by TCRdb cannot be tested. The clonotype was recovered from a woman between 18 and 70 years old in good health. Sequenced material: blood T cells: a sorted CD56 or NKG2C T cell subset, CD4+ or CD8+ T cells, or bulk PBMC T cells (not recorded which). The CDR3 loop reads CASSTRDTAHYNEQFF.